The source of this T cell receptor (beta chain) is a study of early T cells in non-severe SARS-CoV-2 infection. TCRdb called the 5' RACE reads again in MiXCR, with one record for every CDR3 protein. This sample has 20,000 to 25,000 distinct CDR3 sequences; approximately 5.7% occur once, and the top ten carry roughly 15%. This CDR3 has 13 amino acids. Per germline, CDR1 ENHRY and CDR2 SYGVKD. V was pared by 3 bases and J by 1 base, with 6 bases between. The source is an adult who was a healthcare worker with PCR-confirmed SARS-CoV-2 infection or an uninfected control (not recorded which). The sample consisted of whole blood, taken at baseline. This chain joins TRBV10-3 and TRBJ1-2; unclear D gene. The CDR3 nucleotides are TGTGCCATCAGTGACGGGAGTAACTATGGCTACACCTTC. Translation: CAISDGSNYGYTF.